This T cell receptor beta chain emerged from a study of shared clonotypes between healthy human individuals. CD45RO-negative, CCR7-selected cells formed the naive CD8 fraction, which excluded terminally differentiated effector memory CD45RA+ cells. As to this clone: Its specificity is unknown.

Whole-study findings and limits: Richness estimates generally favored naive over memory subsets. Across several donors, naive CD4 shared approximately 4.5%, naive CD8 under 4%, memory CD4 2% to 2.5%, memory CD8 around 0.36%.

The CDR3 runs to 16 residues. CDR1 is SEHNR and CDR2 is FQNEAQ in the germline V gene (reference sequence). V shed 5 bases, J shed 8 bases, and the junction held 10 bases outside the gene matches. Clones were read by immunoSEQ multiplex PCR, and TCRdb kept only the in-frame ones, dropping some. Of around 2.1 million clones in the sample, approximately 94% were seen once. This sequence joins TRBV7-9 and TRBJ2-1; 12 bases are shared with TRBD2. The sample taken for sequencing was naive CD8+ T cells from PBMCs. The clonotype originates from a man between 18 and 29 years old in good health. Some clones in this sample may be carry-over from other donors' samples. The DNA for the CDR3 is TGTGCCAGCAGCGCCGTCCCGGGACTAGCGGGCGATGAGCAGTTCTTC. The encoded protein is CASSAVPGLAGDEQFF.